One and the same sample provided the 18 T cell receptor beta chains below, sequenced in a study of CD8 T cells in Susac syndrome. It was with random hexamers that 0.5 to 1 ug RNA was reverse transcribed. MiXCR, run by TCRdb on the immunoSEQ multiplex PCR reads, gives a single entry per CDR3 protein. The repertoire holds some 300,000 distinct CDR3 sequences, with 65% to 90% as singletons. The sequenced sample was CD8+ T cells from PBMCs. The receptors here all came from a human donor with multiple sclerosis.

The chain couples TRBV14 to TRBJ2-1; 9 bases agree with TRBD1. Germline lookup yields CDR1 SGHDN and CDR2 FVKESK. With V trimmed by 4 bases and J by 8 bases, 12 bases remained unmatched. CDR3 length: 16 amino acids. In nucleotides, the CDR3 is TGTGCCAGCAGCCCCCCAGGGGGACAGGGAGGCTATGAGCAGTTCTTC. Protein sequence: CASSPPGGQGGYEQFF. Looking up the rest from reference TRBV14 and TRBJ2-1 gives the full variable domain: EAGVTQFPSHSVIEKGQTVTLRCDPISGHDNLYWYRRVMGKEIKFLLHFVKESKQDESGMPNNRFLAERTGGTYSTLKVQPAELEDSGVYFCASSPPGGQGGYEQFFGPGTRLTVL.

The chain has TRBV19 and TRBJ1-1, with D maybe TRBD1 (6 bases). Germline V gene lookup returns CDR1 LNHDA and CDR2 SQIVND (reference sequence). This CDR3 has 13 amino acids. The V end lost 11 bases, the J end lost 0 bases, and 13 bases lay between the germline ends. CDR3 residues: CASSRGLNTEAFF. The DNA for the CDR3 is TGTGCCTCATCAAGGGGGTTGAACACTGAAGCTTTCTTT.

This clonotype has just a few counts. The chain has TRBV5-6 and TRBJ2-7, with D unclear. CDR1 SGHDT and CDR2 YYEEEE come from the germline V gene. CDR3 length equals 12 residues. The V end was cut by 2 bases, the J end by 12 bases, with 15 bases between. The CDR3: CASSFTDGGMYF. In DNA form, the CDR3 reads TGTGCCAGCAGCTTCACCGACGGTGGTATGTACTTC. The full variable domain, its missing parts supplied by reference TRBV5-6 and TRBJ2-7, is DAGVTQSPTHLIKTRGQQVTLRCSPKSGHDTVSWYQQALGQGPQFIFQYYEEEERQRGNFPDRFSGHQFPNYSSELNVNALLLGDSALYLCASSFTDGGMYFGPGTRLTVT.

This sequence joins TRBV6-4 and TRBJ2-3; D is ambiguous. Trimming removed 2 bases from V and 2 bases from J, with 8 bases in between. Germline V gives CDR1 MRHNA, CDR2 SNTAGT. The CDR3 extends over 14 amino acids. The CDR3 nucleotides read TGTGCCAGCAGTGACCTGCACTTCACAGATACGCAGTATTTT. Translated: CASSDLHFTDTQYF.

The chain joins TRBV12-3 or TRBV12-4 to TRBJ1-4; D remains unclear. The CDR3 sequence is 15 residues long. Trimming cost V 3 bases and J 12 bases, with 20 bases left between them. DNA of the CDR3: TGTGCCAGCAGTTTGGTGATCTATCGTCGCGAGGAACTGTTTTTT. Protein sequence: CASSLVIYRREELFF.

The J gene is TRBJ1-5, the V gene TRBV2, with D unclear. The CDR3 consists of 14 residues. Per the germline V gene, CDR1 is SNHLY and CDR2 is FYNNEI. V lost 7 bases, J lost 3 bases, and 13 bases lay in between. CDR3 coding DNA: TGTGCCAGCATGACGGACGGGAACAATCAGCCCCAGCATTTT. It translates to CASMTDGNNQPQHF.

The chain uses TRBV14 and TRBJ1-1, with D possibly TRBD1 on 6 matching bases. This CDR3 is 17 amino acids long. V was trimmed by 2 bases and J by 0 bases, leaving 16 bases between them. Germline CDR1 SGHDN, CDR2 FVKESK. DNA for the CDR3: TGTGCCAGCAGCCAACTCAGGGGAAAAGACCTGAACACTGAAGCTTTCTTT. Protein product: CASSQLRGKDLNTEAFF.

This chain links TRBV6-2 or TRBV6-3 with TRBJ2-1; D may correspond to TRBD1 or TRBD2 (6 bases each). V lost 4 bases to trimming and J lost 7 bases, with 20 bases between them. The CDR3 consists of 16 residues. Germline lookup yields CDR1 MNHEY and CDR2 SVGEGT. The CDR3 here is CASSSPGAGNENEQFF. CDR3 DNA sequence: TGTGCCAGCAGTTCTCCGGGGGCGGGAAATGAGAATGAGCAGTTCTTC.

V is TRBV29-1 and J is TRBJ2-1, with D perhaps matching TRBD1 (5 bases). Between the trimmed V and J ends, which lost 3 bases and 4 bases, there was a span of 10 bases. Germline values: CDR1 SQVTM, CDR2 ANQGSEA. The CDR3 is 13 residues long. The CDR3 DNA reads as TGCAGCGTTGATAGGGGCCTTTACAATGAGCAGTTCTTC. Its translation: CSVDRGLYNEQFF.

The V gene is TRBV6-6, the J gene TRBJ2-2; the match to TRBD2 covers 13 bases. V gave up 7 bases and J gave up 4 bases; unmatched junction bases: 3. CDR3 length equals 15 residues. Germline values: CDR1 MNHNY, CDR2 SVGAGI (reference sequence). The CDR3 nucleotides read TGTGCCAGCACCGGGACTAGCGGGACCACCGGGGAGCTGTTTTTT. Its protein product is CASTGTSGTTGELFF.

The chain employs TRBV7-9 and TRBJ2-7; TRBD1 agrees at 8 bases. V was clipped by 4 bases and J by 0 bases; unmatched bases: 5. The CDR3 contains 15 residues. Germline CDR1 reads SEHNR; CDR2 reads FQNEAQ (reference sequence). DNA for the CDR3: TGTGCCAGCAGCTCGCGGGACAGGAGCTCCTACGAGCAGTACTTC. It specifies CASSSRDRSSYEQYF.

This chain links TRBV28 with TRBJ2-1, with a weak D call TRBD2 (5 bases). This CDR3 is 17 amino acids long. Germline CDR1 reads MDHEN; CDR2 reads SYDVKM. Trimming removed 3 bases at V and 8 bases at J, with 23 bases between. The CDR3: CASSFTVGARFADEQFF. The CDR3 DNA sequence: TGTGCCAGCAGTTTTACAGTGGGAGCAAGGTTCGCCGATGAGCAGTTCTTC.

This clonotype appeared a single time. The rearrangement uses TRBV27 and TRBJ2-7; 11 nucleotides align to TRBD2. The CDR3 has 16 residues. The germline V gene encodes CDR1 MNHEY and CDR2 SMNVEV (reference sequence). The J segment lost 4 bases and the V segment lost 6 bases, leaving 11 bases of the junction unmatched. In DNA, the CDR3 is TGTGCCAGCAGCCCGTCTAGCGGGAGGACCATATACGAGCAGTACTTC. Protein sequence: CASSPSSGRTIYEQYF.

This chain links TRBV19 with TRBJ2-7; 12 bases are a match to TRBD1. V was clipped by 6 bases and J by 6 bases; unmatched bases: 6. The CDR3 totals 14 residues. Germline V lookup: CDR1 LNHDA, CDR2 SQIVND (reference sequence). CDR3 DNA sequence: TGTGCCAGTAGCCCATGGGGACAGGGGGCCGAGCAGTACTTC. Translating it yields CASSPWGQGAEQYF.

The genes are TRBV6-2 or TRBV6-3 and TRBJ2-1, with D uncertain. The CDR3 consists of 14 residues. V was trimmed by 2 bases and J by 3 bases, leaving 8 bases between them. In germline, CDR1 is MNHEY, CDR2 SVGEGT. The CDR3 is CASSYLRVYNEQFF. CDR3 DNA sequence: TGTGCCAGCAGTTACCTACGGGTCTACAATGAGCAGTTCTTC.

This clonotype was observed once. The chain recombines TRBV21-1 with TRBJ2-1; the DNA was not used to check the table's D call, TRBD1. TRBV21-1 is assigned pseudogene status. The CDR3 has 16 residues. The CDR3: CASSQRPGQPHNEQFF. CDR3 DNA: TGTGCCAGCAGCCAGAGACCGGGACAGCCTCACAATGAGCAGTTCTTC.

The chain carries TRBV12-3 or TRBV12-4 and TRBJ1-5; D possibly corresponds to TRBD1 (6 bases). V lost 4 bases and J 5 bases, leaving 12 bases between the germline ends. This CDR3 has 14 residues. Here the CDR3 DNA reads TGTGCCAGCAGTTCATGGGGGGGCGATCAGCCCCAGCATTTT. Translation: CASSSWGGDQPQHF.

This clonotype was counted once. This sequence joins TRBV7-8 and TRBJ2-5; possible D gene TRBD1, 6 bases. This CDR3 is built from 14 residues. The V end lost 2 bases, the J end lost 4 bases, and 11 bases lay between the germline ends. Germline V gene data show CDR1 as SGHVS and CDR2 as FQNEAQ. In DNA, the CDR3 is TGTGCCAGCAGCTTATTCCAGGGGATAGAGACCCAGTACTTC. The encoded protein is CASSLFQGIETQYF.